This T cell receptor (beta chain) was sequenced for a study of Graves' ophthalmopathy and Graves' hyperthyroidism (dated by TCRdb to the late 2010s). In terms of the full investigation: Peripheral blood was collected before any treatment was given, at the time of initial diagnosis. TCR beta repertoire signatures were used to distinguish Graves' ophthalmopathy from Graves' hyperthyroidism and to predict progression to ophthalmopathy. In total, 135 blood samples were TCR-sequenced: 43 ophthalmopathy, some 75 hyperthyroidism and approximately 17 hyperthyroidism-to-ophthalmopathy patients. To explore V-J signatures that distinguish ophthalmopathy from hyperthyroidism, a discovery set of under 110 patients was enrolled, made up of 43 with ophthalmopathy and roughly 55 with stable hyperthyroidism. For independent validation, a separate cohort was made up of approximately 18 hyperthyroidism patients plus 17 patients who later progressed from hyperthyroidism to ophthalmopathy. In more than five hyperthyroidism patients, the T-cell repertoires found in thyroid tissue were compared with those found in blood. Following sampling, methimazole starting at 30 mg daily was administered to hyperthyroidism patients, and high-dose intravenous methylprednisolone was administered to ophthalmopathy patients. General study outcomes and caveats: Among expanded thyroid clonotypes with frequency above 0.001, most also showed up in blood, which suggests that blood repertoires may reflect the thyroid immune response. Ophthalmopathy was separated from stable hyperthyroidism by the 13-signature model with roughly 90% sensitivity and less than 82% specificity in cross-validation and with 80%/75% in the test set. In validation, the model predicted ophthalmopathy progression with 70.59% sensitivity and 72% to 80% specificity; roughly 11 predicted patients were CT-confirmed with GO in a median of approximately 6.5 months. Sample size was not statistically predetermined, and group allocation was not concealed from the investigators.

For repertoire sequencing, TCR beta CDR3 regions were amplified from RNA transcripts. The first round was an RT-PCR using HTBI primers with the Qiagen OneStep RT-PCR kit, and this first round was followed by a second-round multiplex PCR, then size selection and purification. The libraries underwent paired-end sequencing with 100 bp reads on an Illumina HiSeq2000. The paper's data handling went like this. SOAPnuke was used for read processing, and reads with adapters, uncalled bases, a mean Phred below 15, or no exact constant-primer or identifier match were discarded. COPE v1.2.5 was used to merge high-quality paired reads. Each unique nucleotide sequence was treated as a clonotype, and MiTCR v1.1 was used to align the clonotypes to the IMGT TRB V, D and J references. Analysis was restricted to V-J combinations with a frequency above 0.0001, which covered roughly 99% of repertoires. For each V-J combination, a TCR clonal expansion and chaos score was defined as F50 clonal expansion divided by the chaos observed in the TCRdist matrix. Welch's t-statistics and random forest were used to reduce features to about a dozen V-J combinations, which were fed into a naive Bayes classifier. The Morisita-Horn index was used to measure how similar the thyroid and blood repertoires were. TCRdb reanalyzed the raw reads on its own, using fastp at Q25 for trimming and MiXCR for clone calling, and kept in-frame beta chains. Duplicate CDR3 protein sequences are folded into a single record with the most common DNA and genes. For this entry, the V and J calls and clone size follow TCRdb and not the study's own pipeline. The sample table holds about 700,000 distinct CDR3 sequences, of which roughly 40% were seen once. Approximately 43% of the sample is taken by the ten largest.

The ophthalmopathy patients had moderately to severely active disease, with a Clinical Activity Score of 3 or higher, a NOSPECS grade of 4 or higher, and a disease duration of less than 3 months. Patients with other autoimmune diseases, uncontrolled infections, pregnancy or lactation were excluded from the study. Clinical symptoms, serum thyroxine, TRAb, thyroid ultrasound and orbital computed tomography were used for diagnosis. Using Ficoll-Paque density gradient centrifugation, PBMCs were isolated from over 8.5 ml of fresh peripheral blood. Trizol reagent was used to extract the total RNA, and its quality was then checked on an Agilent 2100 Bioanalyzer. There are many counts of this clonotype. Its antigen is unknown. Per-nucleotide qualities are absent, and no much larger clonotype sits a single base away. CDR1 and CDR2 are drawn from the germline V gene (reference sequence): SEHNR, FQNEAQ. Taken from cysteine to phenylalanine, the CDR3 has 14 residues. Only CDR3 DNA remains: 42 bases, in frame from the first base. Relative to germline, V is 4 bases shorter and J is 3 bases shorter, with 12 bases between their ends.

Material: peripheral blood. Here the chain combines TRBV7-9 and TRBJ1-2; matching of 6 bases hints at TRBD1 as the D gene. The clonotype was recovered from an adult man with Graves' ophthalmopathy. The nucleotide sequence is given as TGTGCCAGCAGCTCCAACAGGGCATACTATGGCTACACCTTC. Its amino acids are CASSSNRAYYGYTF.